This section outlines one T cell receptor (beta chain) sequence together with its context. Its antigen is not known. This entry is derived from a study of cytomegalovirus exposure and HLA in healthy donors. Study-level information: According to later analysis, the same platform produced the 130 or so validation and 666 first-cohort repertoires. Broader study findings: A classifier reportedly called cytomegalovirus status with high sensitivity and specificity. The study labeled 170 or so TCR beta chains cytomegalovirus-associated. Under in vitro conditions, three CMV-associated chains were confirmed as specific for CMV antigens.

The ends lost 6 bases at V and 4 bases at J; junction bases unmatched: 13. This CDR3 is 18 amino acids long. Germline V gene sequence: CDR1 KGHSH, CDR2 LQKENI. Produced via immunoSEQ multiplex PCR; TCRdb's table is partial and in-frame only. The sample has roughly 310,000 clones; roughly 86% are singletons. The chain joins TRBV18 to TRBJ2-3; 13 bases are shared with TRBD2. This sequence originates from a man aged 25-40 years in good health and CMV-seronegative. The source material was PBMCs. The CDR3 here is CASSPTSGGAQFSDTQYF. In nucleotides, the CDR3 is TGTGCCAGCTCGCCAACTAGCGGGGGGGCCCAATTCTCAGATACGCAGTATTTT.